This T cell receptor (beta chain) was found in a study of blood T cell repertoires in COVID-19. At the level of the study: Collection of acute and convalescent COVID-19 samples took place in the United States, Italy and Spain.

Germline CDR1 is SGDLS and CDR2 is YYNGEE. V lost 6 bases to trimming and J lost 2 bases; unmatched junction nucleotides: 3. CDR3 length: 14 amino acids. Libraries were prepared by immunoSEQ multiplex PCR; TCRdb keeps only in-frame clonotypes and omits some of them. The top ten clones hold around a quarter of a sample with roughly 100,000 clones, over 65% of them seen once. The chain uses TRBV9 and TRBJ1-2; 11 bases agree with TRBD1. Sequencing was done on a sample of peripheral blood. This TCR derives from a man aged 60-69 years with acute or convalescent COVID-19. Here the CDR3 DNA reads TGTGCCAGCACCGGGGACAGGGGGAACTATGGCTACACCTTC. Translated: CASTGDRGNYGYTF.